Listed below are T cell receptor beta chains from one sample, sequenced in a study of shared clonotypes between healthy human individuals. Sequencing was performed with immunoSEQ multiplex PCR; in TCRdb, only in-frame clones are kept and a portion is missing. The sample carries under 600,000 clones, around 79% recorded once. Input material: PBMCs. Receptors originate from a woman in her thirties or forties in good health. Some clones in this sample may be carry-over from other donors' samples. The CDR3 runs from the conserved cysteine through the conserved F or W. The order of the fields is CDR3 length, J gene, V gene, D gene, CDR3 protein. The D gene is left open where the match is weak.

length: 16; J: TRBJ1-2; V: TRBV7-2; D: NA; CDR3: CASSLGSSASNYGYTF
length: 12; J: TRBJ2-1; V: TRBV5-5; D: NA; CDR3: CASSPNWNEQFF
length: 16; J: TRBJ2-7; V: TRBV14; D: NA; CDR3: CASSQVGGLNSYEQYF
length: 15; J: TRBJ2-3; V: TRBV18; D: TRBD1; CDR3: CASSPGQGGTDTQYF
length: 14; J: TRBJ2-7; V: TRBV6-1; D: TRBD1; CDR3: CASSMGQVAYEQYF
length: 14; J: TRBJ1-2; V: TRBV28; D: NA; CDR3: CASSFYGGLDGYTF
length: 15; J: TRBJ2-2; V: TRBV4-1; D: NA; CDR3: CASSQVAGVTGELFF
length: 17; J: TRBJ1-3; V: TRBV4-2; D: TRBD1; CDR3: CASSPGPDRGSGNTIYF
length: 16; J: TRBJ2-7; V: TRBV4-3; D: TRBD2; CDR3: CASSRAGTSGSYEQYF
length: 16; J: TRBJ2-7; V: TRBV18; D: NA; CDR3: CASSPTHPSSSYEQYF
length: 13; J: TRBJ2-7; V: TRBV5-1; D: NA; CDR3: CASSLLGSYEQYF
length: 12; J: TRBJ1-5; V: TRBV11-2; D: TRBD1; CDR3: CASRQGGQPQHF
length: 16; J: TRBJ2-3; V: TRBV27; D: NA; CDR3: CASSPGVAEVTDTQYF
length: 16; J: TRBJ2-3; V: TRBV4-2; D: NA; CDR3: CASSGLVVGGPDTQYF
length: 15; J: TRBJ2-7; V: TRBV9; D: NA; CDR3: CASSVGSGSGSEQYF
length: 13; J: TRBJ2-2; V: TRBV7-9; D: TRBD2; CDR3: CASSLAGYGELFF
length: 15; J: TRBJ2-1; V: TRBV6-1; D: NA; CDR3: CASSGRFRSYDEQFF
length: 15; J: TRBJ1-1; V: TRBV6-1; D: NA; CDR3: CASSEGAGVNTEAFF
length: 17; J: TRBJ2-5; V: TRBV9; D: TRBD2; CDR3: CASSAGLAGAYQETQYF
length: 16; J: TRBJ2-7; V: TRBV4-2; D: TRBD2; CDR3: CASSQREVEGDYEQYF
length: 19; J: TRBJ2-7; V: TRBV2; D: TRBD2; CDR3: CASSPGGIGLAGLKDEQYF
length: 12; J: TRBJ1-4; V: TRBV28; D: NA; CDR3: CASSGSNEKLFF
length: 14; J: TRBJ2-2; V: TRBV18; D: NA; CDR3: CASSPPAGTGELFF
length: 13; J: TRBJ1-3; V: TRBV15; D: NA; CDR3: CATSREGRNTIYF
length: 15; J: TRBJ2-5; V: TRBV28; D: TRBD2; CDR3: CASSPPGLAVGTQYF
length: 14; J: TRBJ2-3; V: TRBV28; D: TRBD1; CDR3: CASSILQGTDTQYF
length: 18; J: TRBJ1-2; V: TRBV7-6; D: NA; CDR3: CASSLAGTLSGGDYGYTF
length: 13; J: TRBJ2-7; V: TRBV28; D: NA; CDR3: CASRDFPTYEQYF
length: 15; J: TRBJ1-4; V: TRBV27; D: NA; CDR3: CASSAPSRLGEKLFF
length: 16; J: TRBJ2-1; V: TRBV9; D: TRBD1; CDR3: CASSLTGLTSYNEQFF
length: 12; J: TRBJ1-1; V: TRBV6-5; D: NA; CDR3: CASSLSGWGAFF
length: 10; J: TRBJ2-1; V: TRBV20-1; D: NA; CDR3: CSATEHEQFF
length: 15; J: TRBJ2-3; V: TRBV7-2; D: TRBD2; CDR3: CASSLSGRGADTQYF
length: 18; J: TRBJ2-3; V: TRBV5-4; D: TRBD2; CDR3: CASSLGPGRGGGTDTQYF
length: 15; J: TRBJ2-1; V: TRBV7-3; D: TRBD2; CDR3: CASSSSGSNNNEQFF
length: 12; J: TRBJ1-1; V: TRBV18; D: NA; CDR3: CASSPLEGEAFF
length: 19; J: TRBJ2-3; V: TRBV27; D: TRBD2; CDR3: CASSLSAPSGRPSTDTQYF